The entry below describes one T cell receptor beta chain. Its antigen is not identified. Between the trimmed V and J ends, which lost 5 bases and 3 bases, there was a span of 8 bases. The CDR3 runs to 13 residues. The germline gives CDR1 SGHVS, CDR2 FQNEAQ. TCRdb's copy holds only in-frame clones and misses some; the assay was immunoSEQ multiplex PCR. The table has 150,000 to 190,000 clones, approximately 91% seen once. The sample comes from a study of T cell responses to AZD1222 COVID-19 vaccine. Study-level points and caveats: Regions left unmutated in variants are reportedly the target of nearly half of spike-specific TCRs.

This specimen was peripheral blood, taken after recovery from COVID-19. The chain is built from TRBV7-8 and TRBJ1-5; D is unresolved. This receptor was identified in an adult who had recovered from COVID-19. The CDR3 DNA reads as TGTGCCAGCAGCCCTTGGTTCAATCAGCCCCAGCATTTT. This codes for CASSPWFNQPQHF. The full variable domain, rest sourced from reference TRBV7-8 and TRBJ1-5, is GAGVSQSPRYKVAKRGQDVALRCDPISGHVSLFWYQQALGQGPEFLTYFQNEAQLDKSGLPSDRFFAERPEGSVSTLKIQRTQQEDSAVYLCASSPWFNQPQHFGDGTRLSIL.